This TCR beta chain comes out of a study of blood T cell repertoires in COVID-19. The wider study: The analysed material was cDNA or gDNA that came from T cells, B-cell-depleted T cells, or PBMCs.

Germline assignment: CDR1 DFQATT and CDR2 SNEGSKA (reference sequence). The germline V and J ends were trimmed by 3 bases and 4 bases, with 13 bases remaining between them. The CDR3 has 14 residues. The data were produced by immunoSEQ multiplex PCR, yet TCRdb's version contains in-frame clones alone and is incomplete. Here the sample spans about 180,000 clones, around 82% being singletons. This clone was detected once. This TCR was recovered from an older man with COVID-19, enrolled during active disease. The chain joins TRBV20-1 to TRBJ1-5; D remains unclear. Sample: peripheral blood. CDR3 loop: CSASALRENQPQHF. CDR3 DNA: TGCAGTGCTAGTGCTCTCCGCGAAAATCAGCCCCAGCATTTT.